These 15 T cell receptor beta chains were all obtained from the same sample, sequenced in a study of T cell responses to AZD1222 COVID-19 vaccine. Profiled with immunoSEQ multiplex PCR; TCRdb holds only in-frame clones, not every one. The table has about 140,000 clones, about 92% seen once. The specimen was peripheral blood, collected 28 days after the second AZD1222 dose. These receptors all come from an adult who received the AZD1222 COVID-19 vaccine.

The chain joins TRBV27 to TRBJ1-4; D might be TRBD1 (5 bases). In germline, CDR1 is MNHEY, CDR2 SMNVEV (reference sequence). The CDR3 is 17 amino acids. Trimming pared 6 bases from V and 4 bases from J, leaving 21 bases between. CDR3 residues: CASSPGWGRGGNEKLFF. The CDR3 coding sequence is TGTGCCAGCAGCCCCGGGTGGGGGAGAGGTGGTAATGAAAAACTGTTTTTT.

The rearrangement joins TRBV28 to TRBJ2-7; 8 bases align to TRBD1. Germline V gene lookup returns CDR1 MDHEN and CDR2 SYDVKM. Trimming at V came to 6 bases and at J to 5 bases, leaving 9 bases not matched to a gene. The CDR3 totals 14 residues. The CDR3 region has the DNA TGTGCCAGCAGGGTAACAGGGGGGTCCCACGAGCAGTACTTC. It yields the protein CASRVTGGSHEQYF.

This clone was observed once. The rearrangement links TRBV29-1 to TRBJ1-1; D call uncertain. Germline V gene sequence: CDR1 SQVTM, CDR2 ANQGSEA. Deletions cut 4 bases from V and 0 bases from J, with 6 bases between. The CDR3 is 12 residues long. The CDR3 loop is CSVVTLNTEAFF. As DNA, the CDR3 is TGCAGCGTTGTGACACTGAACACTGAAGCTTTCTTT.

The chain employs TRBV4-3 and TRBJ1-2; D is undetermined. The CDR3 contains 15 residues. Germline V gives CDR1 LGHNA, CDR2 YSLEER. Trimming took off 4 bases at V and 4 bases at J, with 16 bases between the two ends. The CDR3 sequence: CASSRDFGISYGYTF. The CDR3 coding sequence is TGCGCCAGCAGCCGGGATTTCGGGATTTCCTATGGCTACACCTTC.

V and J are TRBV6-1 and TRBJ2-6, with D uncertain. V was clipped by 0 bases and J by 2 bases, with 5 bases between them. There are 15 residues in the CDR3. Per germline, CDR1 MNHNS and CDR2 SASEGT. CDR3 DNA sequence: TGTGCCAGCAGTGAAGCCCGGACTGGGGCCAACGTCCTGACTTTC. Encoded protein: CASSEARTGANVLTF.

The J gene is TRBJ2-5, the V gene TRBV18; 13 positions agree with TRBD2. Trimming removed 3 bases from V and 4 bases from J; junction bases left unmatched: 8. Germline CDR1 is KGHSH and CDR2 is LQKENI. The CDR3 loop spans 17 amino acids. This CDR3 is CASSPPGLAGLGETQYF. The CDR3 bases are TGTGCCAGCTCACCCCCGGGACTAGCGGGATTGGGAGAGACCCAGTACTTC.

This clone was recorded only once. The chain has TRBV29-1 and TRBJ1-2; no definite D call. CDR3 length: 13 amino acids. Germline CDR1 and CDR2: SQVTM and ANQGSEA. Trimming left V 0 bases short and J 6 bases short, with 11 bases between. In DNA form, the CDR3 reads TGCAGCGTTGAAGATGTGGGAGATGATGGCTACACCTTC. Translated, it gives CSVEDVGDDGYTF.

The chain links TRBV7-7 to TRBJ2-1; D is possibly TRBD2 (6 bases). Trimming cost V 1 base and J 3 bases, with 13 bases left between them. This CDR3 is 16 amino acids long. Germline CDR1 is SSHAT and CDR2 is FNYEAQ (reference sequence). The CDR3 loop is CASSLDGREGYNEQFF. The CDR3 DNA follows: TGTGCCAGCAGCTTAGATGGGCGGGAAGGCTACAATGAGCAGTTCTTC.

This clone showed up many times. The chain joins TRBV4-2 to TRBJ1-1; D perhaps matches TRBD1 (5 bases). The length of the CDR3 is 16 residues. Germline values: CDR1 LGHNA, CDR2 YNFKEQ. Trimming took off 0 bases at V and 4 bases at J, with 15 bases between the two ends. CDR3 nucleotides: TGTGCCAGCAGCCAAGATATCCAGGGTGGTTTCACTGAAGCTTTCTTT. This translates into CASSQDIQGGFTEAFF.

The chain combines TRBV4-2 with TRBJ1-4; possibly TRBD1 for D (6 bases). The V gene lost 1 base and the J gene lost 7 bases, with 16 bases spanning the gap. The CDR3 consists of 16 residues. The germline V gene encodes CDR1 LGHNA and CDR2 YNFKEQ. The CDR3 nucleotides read TGTGCCAGCAGCCAAGCGCCCCGGGGGCGAGGTGAAAAACTGTTTTTT. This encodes CASSQAPRGRGEKLFF.

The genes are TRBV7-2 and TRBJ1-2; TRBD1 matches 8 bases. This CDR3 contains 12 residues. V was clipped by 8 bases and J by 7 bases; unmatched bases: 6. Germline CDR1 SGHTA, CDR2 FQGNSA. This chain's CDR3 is CASEDRARGYTF. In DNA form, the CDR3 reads TGTGCCAGCGAGGACAGGGCCCGTGGCTACACCTTC.

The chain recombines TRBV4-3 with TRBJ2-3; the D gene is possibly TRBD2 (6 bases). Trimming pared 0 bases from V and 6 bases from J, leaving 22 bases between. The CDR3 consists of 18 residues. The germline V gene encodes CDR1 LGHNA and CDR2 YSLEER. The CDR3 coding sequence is TGCGCCAGCAGCCAAGAGGCCTTAGGACTAATATATTTGGATACGCAGTATTTT. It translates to CASSQEALGLIYLDTQYF.

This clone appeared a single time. Here the CDR3 reads CASKADSYEQYF. In DNA form, the CDR3 reads TGTGCCAGCAAGGCAGATAGCTACGAGCAGTACTTC. The rearrangement links TRBV2 to TRBJ2-7; D remains unclear. The CDR3 has 12 residues. Germline assignment: CDR1 SNHLY and CDR2 FYNNEI. Trimming removed 7 bases at V and 3 bases at J, with 10 bases between.

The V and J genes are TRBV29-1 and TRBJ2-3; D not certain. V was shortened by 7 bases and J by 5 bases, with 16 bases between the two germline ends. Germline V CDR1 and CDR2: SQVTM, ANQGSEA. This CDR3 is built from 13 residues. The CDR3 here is CSGTLVGGDTQYF. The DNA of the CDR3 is TGCAGCGGGACGCTAGTGGGCGGAGATACGCAGTATTTT.

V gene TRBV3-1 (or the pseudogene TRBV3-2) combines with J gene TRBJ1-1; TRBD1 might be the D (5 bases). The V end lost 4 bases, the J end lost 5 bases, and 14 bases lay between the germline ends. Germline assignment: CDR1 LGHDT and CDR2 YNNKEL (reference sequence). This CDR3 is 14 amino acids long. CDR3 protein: CASSRADRGTEAFF. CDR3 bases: TGTGCCAGCAGCCGAGCGGATAGGGGAACTGAAGCTTTCTTT.